This T cell receptor (beta chain) was documented in a study of control samples from healthy donors and cancer patients. The CDR3 sequence is 15 residues long. Germline V gives CDR1 LNHDA, CDR2 SQIVND (reference sequence). V lost 4 bases to trimming and J lost 1 base, with 12 bases between them. Sequenced by immunoSEQ multiplex PCR; TCRdb stores in-frame clones only, minus some. The table records fewer than 200,000 clones, approximately 94% of them present only once. Sample: PBMCs. The receptor's source is a man between 60 and 75 years old with colorectal cancer. The rearrangement links TRBV19 to TRBJ2-3; TRBD2 might be the D (5 bases). The CDR3 DNA follows: TGTGCCAGTAGTACCCTTGGCGGGCGCACAGATACGCAGTATTTT. Encoded protein: CASSTLGGRTDTQYF.